These T cell receptor beta chains were read from a single sample in a study of memory CD4+ T cells and cytomegalovirus serostatus. Only in-frame clones appear in the TCRdb table, and some are missing; sequencing was by immunoSEQ multiplex PCR. The table has about 58,000 clones, more than 70% seen once. Sequenced: memory CD4+ T cells from blood. These TCRs come from an adult in good health and CMV-seronegative. Some clones in this sample may be carry-over from other donors' samples. The CDR3 runs from the conserved cysteine through the conserved F or W. The D gene is left open where the match is weak. Size is omitted from some rows. Given values are once, few, many or a class for expanded clones.

j_gene	v_gene	d_gene	abundance	CDR3nt	CDR3aa
TRBJ2-3	TRBV9	NA	NA	TGTGCCAGCAGCGTAGATGAGGGAAGCACAGATACGCAGTATTTT	CASSVDEGSTDTQYF
TRBJ2-3	TRBV2	NA	NA	TGTGCCAGCAGTGAGACAGAATCCACAGATACGCAGTATTTT	CASSETESTDTQYF
TRBJ1-6	TRBV6-5	TRBD1	once	TGTGCCAGCAAGAGACAGGGCTCTTATAATTCACCCCTCCACTTT	CASKRQGSYNSPLHF
TRBJ2-3	TRBV18	NA	NA	TGTGCCAGCTCACTGGGGGTGACAGATACGCAGTATTTT	CASSLGVTDTQYF
TRBJ2-7	TRBV7-2	NA	NA	TGTGCCAGCAGCTTAGCGGGTTCAGCCTACGAGCAGTACTTC	CASSLAGSAYEQYF
TRBJ2-5	TRBV14	NA	NA	TGTGCCAGCAGCCCTCCAAGAGTCGCGGGACAAGAGACCCAGTACTTC	CASSPPRVAGQETQYF
TRBJ1-5	TRBV7-8	TRBD1	NA	TGTGCCAGCAGCCATGACAGGGCTCAGCCCCAGCATTTT	CASSHDRAQPQHF
TRBJ2-5	TRBV4-2	TRBD1	NA	TGTGCCAGCAGCCCTCTGGGACAGGGAGGAGAGACCCAGTACTTC	CASSPLGQGGETQYF
TRBJ2-2	TRBV6-6	NA	NA	TGTGCCAGCAGTCACAGGGACACCGGGGAGCTGTTTTTT	CASSHRDTGELFF
TRBJ1-1	TRBV7-8	NA	NA	TGTGCCAGCAGCTCGATCGGCAGGGGCAACACTGAAGCTTTCTTT	CASSSIGRGNTEAFF
TRBJ2-7	TRBV25-1	NA	NA	TGTGCCAGCAGTGTAAGCTTGATAGGCTCCTACGAGCAGTACTTC	CASSVSLIGSYEQYF
TRBJ2-7	TRBV6-5	TRBD2	NA	TGTGCCAGCAGAATCGGGACTAACAACTACGAGCAGTACTTC	CASRIGTNNYEQYF
TRBJ2-2	TRBV7-7	NA	NA	TGTGCCAGCAGCTCGGGACTGCGCACCGGGGAGCTGTTTTTT	CASSSGLRTGELFF
TRBJ1-2	TRBV6-5	NA	NA	TGTGCCAGCAGTATACAGGGCCGAGCTAACTATGGCTACACCTTC	CASSIQGRANYGYTF
TRBJ1-1	TRBV2	NA	many	TGTGCCAGCAGTCGGAGTGCAGGACAGAACACTGAAGCTTTCTTT	CASSRSAGQNTEAFF
TRBJ2-5	TRBV30	TRBD2	few	TGTGCCAGCCGCTCGGGACTAGCGGGAGGGAAAGAGACCCAGTACTTC	CASRSGLAGGKETQYF
TRBJ2-1	TRBV9	TRBD2	NA	TGTGCCAGCAGCGTAACGGCGGCTAGCGGGGGAAATGAGCAGTTCTTC	CASSVTAASGGNEQFF
TRBJ1-1	TRBV6-5	NA	NA	TGTGCCAGTAGAAGGCTGATTAACACTGAAGCTTTCTTT	CASRRLINTEAFF
TRBJ1-4	TRBV4-3	NA	NA	TGCGCCAGCAGCCAAGTGGGGGGGGCAACTAATGAAAAACTGTTTTTT	CASSQVGGATNEKLFF
TRBJ2-5	TRBV28	TRBD1	NA	TGTGCCAGCAGAGGACAGGGGGGGGAGACCCAGTACTTC	CASRGQGGETQYF
TRBJ1-1	TRBV6-1	TRBD1	NA	TGTGCCAGCAGGGACAGGGGTAGGACTGAAGCTTTCTTT	CASRDRGRTEAFF
TRBJ1-2	TRBV2	NA	NA	TGTGCCAGCAGCCAAACCGAGCACTATGGCTACACCTTC	CASSQTEHYGYTF
TRBJ1-5	TRBV30	NA	NA	TGTGCCTGGATTCAGCCAGGGGAGGGTTGGAATCAGCCCCAGCATTTT	CAWIQPGEGWNQPQHF
TRBJ2-3	TRBV18	TRBD2	NA	TGTGCCAGCTCGCCTCGGCCCCCGGGACTAGCGGGATTGGGGGATACGCAGTATTTT	CASSPRPPGLAGLGDTQYF
TRBJ1-1	TRBV2	NA	NA	TGTGCCAGCAGTGGTGGTCAGCCAAAAGCTTTCTTT	CASSGGQPKAFF
TRBJ1-3	TRBV28	NA	NA	TGTGCCAGCAGTTTGGCAGGCAGGGAAGTCTCTGGAAACACCATATATTTT	CASSLAGREVSGNTIYF
TRBJ1-6	TRBV6-1	NA	few	TGTGCCAGCAGTGAAGTTCTGCCAGGGGCAAATTCACCCCTCCACTTT	CASSEVLPGANSPLHF
TRBJ2-7	TRBV7-9	NA	NA	TGTGCCAGCAGCTTTCCTGGGACACCTGCCTACGAGCAGTACTTC	CASSFPGTPAYEQYF
TRBJ2-5	TRBV4-3	NA	NA	TGCGCCAGCAGCCAAGAGGTCTACGGGGAGACCCAGTACTTC	CASSQEVYGETQYF
TRBJ2-7	TRBV27	NA	NA	TGTGCCAGCAGTTCCCCGGGCCGTCAGAGTTTCGAGCAGTACTTC	CASSSPGRQSFEQYF
TRBJ2-7	TRBV6-5	NA	NA	TGTGCCAGCAAGAAAACCAGTACCTACGAGCAGTACTTC	CASKKTSTYEQYF
TRBJ2-1	TRBV9	TRBD1	NA	TGTGCCAGCAGCGTACTTCCGACAGGGGACAATGAGCAGTTCTTC	CASSVLPTGDNEQFF
TRBJ2-7	TRBV7-9	TRBD2	NA	TGTGCCAGCAGCTTAGGGGCGGGAGCCCCCTACGAGCAGTACTTC	CASSLGAGAPYEQYF
TRBJ2-3	TRBV5-1	TRBD2	NA	TGCGCCAGCAGCGCCGGGAGGGGGGGCACAGATACGCAGTATTTT	CASSAGRGGTDTQYF
TRBJ2-5	TRBV7-6	TRBD2	NA	TGTGCCAGCAGCTTGGTAGCGGGGCAGGGAGAGACCCAGTACTTC	CASSLVAGQGETQYF
TRBJ2-3	TRBV6-5	NA	NA	TGTGCCAGCAGCCGTGGCGGAAGCGGTACGCAGTATTTT	CASSRGGSGTQYF
TRBJ2-3	TRBV12-5	NA	NA	TGTGCTAGTGGACCAAGGCTCCGTGACACAGATACGCAGTATTTT	CASGPRLRDTDTQYF
TRBJ1-2	TRBV6-1	NA	NA	TGTGCCAGCCAGTGGCTAAACTATGGCTACACCTTC	CASQWLNYGYTF
TRBJ2-3	TRBV2	TRBD2	NA	TGTGCCAGCAGTCCCCTCATATTCAGGGCTAGCGGGAAGGCAGATACGCAGTATTTT	CASSPLIFRASGKADTQYF
TRBJ2-7	TRBV5-4	NA	NA	TGTGCCAGCAGCTTGGAGGGGGGCTTCGAGCAGTACTTC	CASSLEGGFEQYF
TRBJ1-1	TRBV5-5	NA	NA	TGTGCCAGCAGCTTGGCGAGGGGGGTCACTGAAGCTTTCTTT	CASSLARGVTEAFF
TRBJ2-3	TRBV10-1	TRBD2	NA	TGCGCCAGCAGTGCCCCTCAGCTAGCGGGCACAGATACGCAGTATTTT	CASSAPQLAGTDTQYF
TRBJ2-3	TRBV19	TRBD2	NA	TGTGCCAGTAGCTATAAACCAGCGGGAGGGCCGGGTACGCAGTATTTT	CASSYKPAGGPGTQYF
TRBJ2-2	TRBV6-5	NA	NA	TGTGCCAGTCTTAGTTCCTCCACCGGGGAGCTGTTTTTT	CASLSSSTGELFF
TRBJ2-7	TRBV5-6	TRBD1	NA	TGTGCCAGCAGCTTGAGGGGACAGACCTACGAGCAGTACTTC	CASSLRGQTYEQYF
TRBJ1-1	TRBV7-3	NA	once	TGTGCCAGCAGCTCAGACCGGAACACTGAAGCTTTCTTT	CASSSDRNTEAFF
TRBJ2-7	TRBV29-1	TRBD2	NA	TGCAGCGCCTCCGGGACTAGCGGGAGGGCTGCTCCCTACGAGCAGTACTTC	CSASGTSGRAAPYEQYF
TRBJ1-5	TRBV2	TRBD1	NA	TGTGCCAGCAGCCGGGACAGGGTGGGTCAGCCCCAGCATTTT	CASSRDRVGQPQHF
TRBJ2-7	TRBV5-5	NA	NA	TGTGCCAGCAGCCTGGGGGTGGGCCTCTACGAGCAGTACTTC	CASSLGVGLYEQYF
TRBJ1-1	TRBV28	NA	NA	TGTGCCAGCCGCATCGTCTCCGGGCACGCTGAAGCTTTCTTT	CASRIVSGHAEAFF
TRBJ1-5	TRBV5-1	NA	NA	TGCGCCAGCAGCGTCGACTTTTCCGGCAATCAGCCCCAGCATTTT	CASSVDFSGNQPQHF
TRBJ2-3	TRBV7-3	NA	NA	TGTGCCAGCAGCGTCGGGACTAACAGGGGCACAGATACGCAGTATTTT	CASSVGTNRGTDTQYF
TRBJ2-7	TRBV6-5	TRBD1	NA	TGTGCCAGCAGTTCGACCCGGGACAGGGGTTTACTTAACTTC	CASSSTRDRGLLNF
TRBJ2-5	TRBV9	TRBD1	NA	TGTGCCAGCAGCGTAGGGGACAGGGAGACCCAGTACTTC	CASSVGDRETQYF
TRBJ2-3	TRBV7-2	NA	NA	TGTGCCAGCAGCTTAGATCGAGATACGCAGTATTTT	CASSLDRDTQYF